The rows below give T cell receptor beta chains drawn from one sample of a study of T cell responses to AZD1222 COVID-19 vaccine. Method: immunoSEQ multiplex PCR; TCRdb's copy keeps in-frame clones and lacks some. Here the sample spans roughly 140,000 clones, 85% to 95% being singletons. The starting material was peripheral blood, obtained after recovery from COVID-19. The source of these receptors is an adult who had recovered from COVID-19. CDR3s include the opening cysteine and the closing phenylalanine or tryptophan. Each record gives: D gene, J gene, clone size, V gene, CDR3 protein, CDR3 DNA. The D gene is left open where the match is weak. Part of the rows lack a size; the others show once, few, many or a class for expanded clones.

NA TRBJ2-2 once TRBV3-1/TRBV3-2 CASSPLTGKDTGELFF TGTGCCAGCAGCCCGCTGACGGGGAAGGACACCGGGGAGCTGTTTTTT
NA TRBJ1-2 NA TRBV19 CASKGSTAGYGYTF TGTGCCAGTAAGGGGTCTACGGCGGGCTATGGCTACACCTTC
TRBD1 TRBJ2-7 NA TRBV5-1 CASSSSDRAYEQYF TGCGCCAGCAGCTCCTCGGACAGGGCCTACGAGCAGTACTTC
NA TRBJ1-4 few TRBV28 CASSYSLNEKLFF TGTGCCAGCAGTTACAGCCTAAATGAAAAACTGTTTTTT
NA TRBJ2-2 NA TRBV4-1 CASSQATVNTGELFF TGCGCCAGCAGCCAAGCGACGGTGAACACCGGGGAGCTGTTTTTT
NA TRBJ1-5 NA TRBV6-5 CASRVSWNSNQPQHF TGTGCCAGCAGGGTATCTTGGAATAGCAATCAGCCCCAGCATTTT
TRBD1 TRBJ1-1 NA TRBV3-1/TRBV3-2 CASSHDRDAAFF TGTGCCAGCAGCCACGACAGGGACGCTGCTTTCTTT
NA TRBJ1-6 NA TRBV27 CASSSRTANSPLHF TGTGCCAGCAGTTCTCGGACGGCGAATTCACCCCTCCACTTT
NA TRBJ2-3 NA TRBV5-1 CASSLGRGGTDTQYF TGCGCCAGCAGCTTAGGGCGTGGGGGCACAGATACGCAGTATTTT
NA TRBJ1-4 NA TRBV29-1 CSVGRTKGEKLFF TGCAGCGTCGGCCGTACCAAAGGGGAAAAACTGTTTTTT
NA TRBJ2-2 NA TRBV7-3 CASSYDRQTGELFF TGTGCCAGCAGCTATGACAGACAAACCGGGGAGCTGTTTTTT
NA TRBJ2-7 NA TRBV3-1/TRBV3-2 CASSQLPLAGSSYEQYF TGTGCCAGCAGCCAACTACCCCTGGCGGGTAGCTCCTACGAGCAGTACTTC
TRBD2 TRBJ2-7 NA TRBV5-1 CASKPGLDRYEQYF TGCGCCAGCAAGCCGGGACTAGACCGCTACGAGCAGTACTTC
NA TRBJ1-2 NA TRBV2 CASSVDFSYGYTF TGTGCCAGCAGTGTGGACTTCAGCTATGGCTACACCTTC
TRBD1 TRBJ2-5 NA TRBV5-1 CASSLTGTGQETQYF TGCGCCAGCAGCTTAACCGGGACAGGGCAAGAGACCCAGTACTTC
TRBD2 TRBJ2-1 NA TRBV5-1 CASSLRDYPAYNEQFF TGCGCCAGCAGCCTGCGGGACTACCCGGCCTACAATGAGCAGTTCTTC
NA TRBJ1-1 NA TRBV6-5 CASGVRGETEAFF TGTGCCAGCGGCGTAAGGGGGGAAACTGAAGCTTTCTTT
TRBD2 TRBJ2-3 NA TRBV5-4 CASTPGLAGVTDTQYF TGTGCCAGCACTCCGGGACTAGCGGGAGTCACAGATACGCAGTATTTT
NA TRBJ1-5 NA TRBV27 CASRGAGRDNQPQHF TGTGCCAGCAGGGGGGCAGGGAGGGACAATCAGCCCCAGCATTTT
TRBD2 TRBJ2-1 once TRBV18 CASSPRGLAGTGEQFF TGTGCCAGCTCACCACGGGGGCTAGCGGGGACGGGGGAGCAGTTCTTC
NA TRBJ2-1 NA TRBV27 CASSFANEQFF TGTGCCAGCAGTTTCGCCAATGAGCAGTTCTTC
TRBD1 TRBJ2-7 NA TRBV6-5 CASTRQGYYEQYF TGTGCCAGCACTAGACAGGGATACTACGAGCAGTACTTC
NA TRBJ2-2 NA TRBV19 CASTIRGFSGELFF TGTGCCAGTACGATACGTGGATTTTCCGGGGAGCTGTTTTTT
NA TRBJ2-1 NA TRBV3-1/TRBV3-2 CASSPSALGVYNEQFF TGTGCCAGCAGCCCGTCGGCCCTAGGCGTCTACAATGAGCAGTTCTTC
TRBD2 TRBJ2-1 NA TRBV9 CASSVRTSGGGNEQFF TGTGCCAGCAGCGTTCGGACTAGCGGGGGTGGGAATGAGCAGTTCTTC
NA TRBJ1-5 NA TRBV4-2 CASSQDWGGNQPQHF TGTGCCAGCAGCCAAGATTGGGGTGGCAATCAGCCCCAGCATTTT
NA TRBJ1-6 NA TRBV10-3 CAISEGGARSPLHF TGTGCCATCAGTGAAGGAGGGGCGAGGTCACCCCTCCACTTT
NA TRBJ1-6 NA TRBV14 CASSQLSLNSPLHF TGTGCCAGCAGCCAACTCAGTCTCAATTCACCCCTCCACTTT
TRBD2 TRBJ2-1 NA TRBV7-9 CASTLRAGGNNEQFF TGTGCCAGCACCCTCCGCGCGGGAGGGAATAATGAGCAGTTCTTC
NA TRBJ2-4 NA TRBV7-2 CASSLEGLGDIQYF TGTGCCAGCAGCTTAGAGGGACTGGGGGACATTCAGTACTTC
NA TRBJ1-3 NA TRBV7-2 CASSLGGGIGLDTIYF TGTGCCAGCAGCTTAGGTGGGGGAATAGGCTTGGACACCATATATTTT
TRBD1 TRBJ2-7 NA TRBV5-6 CASNRDRISEQYF TGTGCCAGCAACAGGGACAGGATATCCGAGCAGTACTTC
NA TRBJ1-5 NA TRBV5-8 CASSFRSGALNQPQHF TGTGCCAGCAGCTTTCGATCGGGGGCCCTCAATCAGCCCCAGCATTTT
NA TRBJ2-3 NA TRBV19 CASSMRGWGTDTQYF TGTGCCAGTAGTATGAGGGGATGGGGCACAGATACGCAGTATTTT
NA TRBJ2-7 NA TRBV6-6 CASSQGRAYEQYF TGTGCCAGCAGCCAGGGCAGGGCCTACGAGCAGTACTTC
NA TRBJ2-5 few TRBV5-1 CASSFQGGGSGETQYF TGCGCCAGCAGCTTCCAGGGGGGAGGGTCGGGAGAGACCCAGTACTTC
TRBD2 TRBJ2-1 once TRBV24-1 CATSTSGSSYNEQFF TGTGCCACCAGCACTAGCGGGAGTTCCTACAATGAGCAGTTCTTC
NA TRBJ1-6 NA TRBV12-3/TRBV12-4 CASSYGVGSPLHF TGTGCCAGCAGTTACGGAGTAGGGTCACCCCTCCACTTT
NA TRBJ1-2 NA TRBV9 CASSVVGGGGYTF TGTGCCAGCAGCGTAGTTGGAGGGGGTGGCTACACCTTC
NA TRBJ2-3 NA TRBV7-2 CASSLGDKTDTQYF TGTGCCAGCAGCTTGGGGGACAAGACAGATACGCAGTATTTT
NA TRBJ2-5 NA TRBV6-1 CASSEAARGRETQYF TGTGCCAGCAGTGAAGCTGCTCGGGGGCGGGAGACCCAGTACTTC
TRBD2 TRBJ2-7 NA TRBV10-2 CASRSGRGAYEQYF TGCGCCAGCCGCAGCGGGAGGGGGGCCTACGAGCAGTACTTC
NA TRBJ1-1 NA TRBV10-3 CAIRPAQGRGNTEAFF TGTGCCATCAGACCCGCACAGGGACGCGGGAACACTGAAGCTTTCTTT
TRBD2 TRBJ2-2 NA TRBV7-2 CASSLRVPGGTGELFF TGTGCCAGCAGCTTAAGGGTTCCGGGGGGCACCGGGGAGCTGTTTTTT
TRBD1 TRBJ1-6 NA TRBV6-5 CASSYFGTDYSPLHF TGTGCCAGCAGTTACTTCGGGACAGACTATTCACCCCTCCACTTT
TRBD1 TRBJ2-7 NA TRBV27 CASSLGTGPYEQYF TGTGCCAGCAGTTTAGGGACAGGTCCCTACGAGCAGTACTTC
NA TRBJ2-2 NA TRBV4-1 CASSQVGQSHRGRELFF TGCGCCAGCAGCCAAGTCGGACAGTCACACCGGGGAAGGGAGCTGTTTTTT
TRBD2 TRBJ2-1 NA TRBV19 CASTPGLAGVNEQFF TGTGCCAGTACCCCCGGACTAGCGGGAGTAAATGAGCAGTTCTTC
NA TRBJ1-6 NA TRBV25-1 CASSAGGGNSPLHF TGTGCCAGCAGTGCCGGCGGCGGGAATTCACCCCTCCACTTT
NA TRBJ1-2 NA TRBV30 CAWTSGGNYGYTF TGTGCCTGGACCTCGGGCGGGAACTATGGCTACACCTTC
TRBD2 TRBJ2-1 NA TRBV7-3 CASSPTGVWGLAGQSSYNEQFF TGTGCCAGCAGTCCGACAGGGGTTTGGGGACTAGCGGGACAATCCTCCTACAATGAGCAGTTCTTC
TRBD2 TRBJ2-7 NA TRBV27 CASSLSGGYEQYF TGTGCCAGCAGTTTATCGGGGGGGTACGAGCAGTACTTC